This passage covers 15 T cell receptor beta chains from one sample sequenced in a study of CD8 T cells in Susac syndrome. Random hexamers served to reverse transcribe roughly 0.45 to 1 ug RNA. TCRdb reprocessed the immunoSEQ multiplex PCR reads via MiXCR and lists one record per CDR3 protein. The top ten hold roughly 0.098% of the sample, which has 170,000 or so distinct CDR3 sequences, about 94% seen once. Sequencing input: CD4+ T cells from PBMCs. All receptors derive from a human donor with multiple sclerosis.

This clonotype was seen only once. V and J are TRBV28 and TRBJ1-2; D might be TRBD1 (5 bases). This CDR3 is 12 amino acids long. V was shortened by 7 bases and J by 2 bases, with 8 bases between the two germline ends. CDR1 is MDHEN, CDR2 SYDVKM, per germline. CDR3 in amino acids: CASNRGNYGYTF. The CDR3 DNA follows: TGTGCCAGCAACCGGGGGAACTATGGCTACACCTTC.

This clonotype has a single count. The chain joins TRBV20-1 to TRBJ2-1; D gene ambiguous. The better agreement between TRBJ2-7 and the DNA end casts doubt on the J call. CDR1 is DFQATT, CDR2 SNEGSKA, per germline (reference sequence). CDR3 length equals 12 residues. This CDR3 reads CSALWGSHEQYF. CDR3 nucleotides: TGCAGTGCTCTATGGGGATCCCACGAGCAGTACTTC.

This clonotype was found once. The CDR3 protein is CASSRAGTNYGYTF. The CDR3 coding sequence is TGTGCCAGCAGTCGCGCCGGGACTAACTATGGCTACACCTTC. The rearrangement joins TRBV27 to TRBJ1-2; D ambiguous. V lost 5 bases, J lost 0 bases, and 10 bases lay in between. This CDR3 is built from 14 residues. Per germline, CDR1 MNHEY and CDR2 SMNVEV (reference sequence).

This chain joins TRBV28 and TRBJ1-5, with D possibly being TRBD1 (5 bases). This CDR3 region has 12 residues. V dropped 5 bases and J dropped 6 bases, with 8 bases sitting between them. The germline gives CDR1 MDHEN, CDR2 SYDVKM. The CDR3 spells CASSVGGQPQHF. The CDR3 nucleotides are TGTGCCAGCAGTGTCGGGGGTCAGCCCCAGCATTTT.

This chain connects TRBV6-5 to TRBJ2-7, with 14 nucleotides matching TRBD2. The CDR3 has 16 residues. Germline CDR1 MNHEY, CDR2 SVGAGI. J was trimmed by 6 bases and V by 0 bases; bases with no gene match: 4. CDR3: CASSYSRGLAGGEQYF. The CDR3 DNA sequence: TGTGCCAGCAGTTACTCCCGAGGACTAGCGGGAGGCGAGCAGTACTTC.

The rearrangement joins TRBV5-4 to TRBJ1-4; a possible D gene is TRBD1 (5 bases). The V end lost 4 bases, the J end lost 3 bases, and 16 bases lay between the germline ends. Germline V lookup: CDR1 SGHNT, CDR2 YYREEE (reference sequence). This CDR3 is 16 amino acids long. CDR3 sequence reads: CASSRRGDGANEKLFF. The DNA for the CDR3 is TGTGCCAGCAGCCGGAGGGGCGACGGAGCTAATGAAAAACTGTTTTTT.

The chain joins TRBV12-3 or TRBV12-4 to TRBJ1-5; 8 nucleotides match TRBD1. This CDR3 comprises 15 residues. V trimming: 4 bases; J trimming: 4 bases; junction bases outside the gene matches: 6. The CDR3 region is CASSYDRGHNQPQHF. In nucleotides, the CDR3 is TGTGCCAGCAGTTATGACAGGGGACATAATCAGCCCCAGCATTTT.

The V gene is TRBV5-1, the J gene TRBJ1-2; 9 bases align to TRBD1. V lost 4 bases to trimming and J lost 1 base; unmatched junction nucleotides: 5. The CDR3 sequence is 15 residues long. The V gene's germline CDR1 is SGHRS and CDR2 YFSETQ. CDR3 sequence: CASSGGQGSNYGYTF. The CDR3 DNA reads TGCGCCAGCAGCGGGGGACAGGGAAGTAACTATGGCTACACCTTC.

This chain joins TRBV18 and TRBJ2-1; 11 bases align to TRBD1. V was clipped by 0 bases and J by 9 bases; unmatched bases: 4. CDR1 and CDR2 from the germline V gene are KGHSH and LQKENI. CDR3 length equals 15 residues. The CDR3 DNA is TGTGCCAGCTCACCACCCCGGACAGGGGGCTTTGAGCAGTTCTTC. Its translation: CASSPPRTGGFEQFF. Together with reference TRBV18 and TRBJ2-1, the CDR3 gives the full variable domain: NAGVMQNPRHLVRRRGQEARLRCSPMKGHSHVYWYRQLPEEGLKFMVYLQKENIIDESGMPKERFSAEFPKEGPSILRIQQVVRGDSAAYFCASSPPRTGGFEQFFGPGTRLTVL.

The V call is TRBV9, the J call TRBJ2-2; D remains unclear. The ends were cut back, 4 bases at V and 5 bases at J, with 6 bases in the middle. Germline V gene lookup returns CDR1 SGDLS and CDR2 YYNGEE. The CDR3 runs 12 residues. CDR3 DNA: TGTGCCAGCAGCAAGCAAACCGGGGAGCTGTTTTTT. Translated: CASSKQTGELFF.

This clonotype was detected once. V gene TRBV5-1 combines with J gene TRBJ2-3; D uncertain. The ends were cut back, 1 base at V and 4 bases at J, with 7 bases in the middle. Germline CDR1 and CDR2: SGHRS and YFSETQ. The CDR3 spans 13 residues. The CDR3 region is CASSLLGPDTQYF. Written as DNA, the CDR3 is TGCGCCAGCAGCTTGCTCGGGCCAGATACGCAGTATTTT.

The chain recombines TRBV3-1 with TRBJ1-2, with D uncertain. V lost 1 base and J 8 bases, leaving 11 bases between the germline ends. This CDR3 has 13 residues. CDR1 and CDR2 from the germline V gene are LGHDT and YNNKEL (reference sequence). CDR3 region: CASSQAGEAGYTF. The CDR3, as DNA: TGTGCCAGCAGCCAAGCTGGGGAAGCGGGCTACACCTTC. The full variable domain, completed using reference TRBV3-1 and TRBJ1-2, is DTAVSQTPKYLVTQMGNDKSIKCEQNLGHDTMYWYKQDSKKFLKIMFSYNNKELIINETVPNRFSPKSPDKAHLNLHINSLELGDSAVYFCASSQAGEAGYTFGSGTRLTVV.

This chain connects TRBV20-1 to TRBJ2-4; TRBD1 matches 9 bases. The CDR3 contains 15 residues. Germline CDR1 is DFQATT and CDR2 is SNEGSKA (reference sequence). The J segment lost 6 bases and the V segment lost 5 bases, leaving 11 bases of the junction unmatched. The CDR3 nucleotides are TGCAGTGCTGGTAAACCGGGACAGGGCGGAAACATTCAGTACTTC. Translation gives CSAGKPGQGGNIQYF.

The chain carries TRBV7-9 and TRBJ2-3; TRBD2 agrees at 10 bases. Germline CDR1 SEHNR, CDR2 FQNEAQ (reference sequence). After removal of 2 bases from V and 1 base from J, the junction contained 0 bases not matched to a gene. The CDR3 is 15 amino acids. CDR3 in DNA: TGTGCCAGCAGCTTAACTAGCGGGGGCACAGATACGCAGTATTTT. This sequence encodes CASSLTSGGTDTQYF.

The count of this clonotype is one. This chain joins TRBV20-1 and TRBJ1-6; D possibly corresponds to TRBD1 (5 bases). The CDR3 is made up of 13 amino acids. CDR1 and CDR2 from the germline V gene are DFQATT and SNEGSKA (reference sequence). V lost 3 bases to trimming and J lost 4 bases, with 7 bases between them. The CDR3 bases are TGCAGTGCTAGGACAGTATATAATTCACCCCTCCACTTT. Translation: CSARTVYNSPLHF.